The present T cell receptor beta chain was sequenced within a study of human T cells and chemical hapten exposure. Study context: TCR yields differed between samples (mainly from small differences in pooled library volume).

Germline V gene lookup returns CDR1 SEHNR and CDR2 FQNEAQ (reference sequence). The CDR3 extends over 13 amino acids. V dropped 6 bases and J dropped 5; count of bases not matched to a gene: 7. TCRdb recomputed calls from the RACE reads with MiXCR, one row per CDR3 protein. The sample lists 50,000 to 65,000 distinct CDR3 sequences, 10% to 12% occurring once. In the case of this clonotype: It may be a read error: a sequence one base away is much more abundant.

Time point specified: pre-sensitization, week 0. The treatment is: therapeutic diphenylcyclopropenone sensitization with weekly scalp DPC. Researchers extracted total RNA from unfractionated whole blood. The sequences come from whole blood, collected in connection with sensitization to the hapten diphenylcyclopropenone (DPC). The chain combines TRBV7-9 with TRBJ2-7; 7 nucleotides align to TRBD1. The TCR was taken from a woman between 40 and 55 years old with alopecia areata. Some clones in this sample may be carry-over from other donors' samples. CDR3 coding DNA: TGTGCCAGCAGGTTGACAGGGACCAACGAGCAGTACTTC. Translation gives CASRLTGTNEQYF.